This is a list of T cell receptor beta chains from one sample in a study of blood T cell repertoires in COVID-19. Libraries were prepared by immunoSEQ multiplex PCR; TCRdb keeps only in-frame clonotypes and omits some of them. The sample has about 200,000 clones; roughly 85% are singletons. Input material: PBMCs or T cells enriched from blood (not recorded which). The receptors derive from a woman aged 40 to 55 with acute COVID-19. The CDR3 runs from the conserved cysteine through the conserved F or W. A D gene is named only where the DNA matches it firmly. Size is stated for part of the rows, as once, few or many counts, or as a class when the clone is expanded.

>NA|NA|TRBJ1-2|TRBV28
TGTGCCAGCAGGGCTGACTATGGCTACACCTTC
CASRADYGYTF
>NA|once|TRBJ2-7|TRBV29-1
TGCAGCGTTGAGGGGCAGGGGAACTACGAGCAGTACTTC
CSVEGQGNYEQYF
>TRBD2|NA|TRBJ2-2|TRBV11-3
TGTGCCAGCTCTGCGGGAGCGGGCGACACCGGGGAGCTGTTTTTT
CASSAGAGDTGELFF
>NA|NA|TRBJ2-3|TRBV9
TGTGCCAGCAGCGAACTAGTTTTAGATACGCAGTATTTT
CASSELVLDTQYF
>NA|NA|TRBJ2-1|TRBV9
TGTGCCAGCAGCGGCCTCTCGGGGGCCTACAATGAGCAGTTCTTC
CASSGLSGAYNEQFF
>NA|NA|TRBJ2-1|TRBV24-1
TGTGCCACCAGTGATTCAGGACTGGCCTACAATGAGCAGTTCTTC
CATSDSGLAYNEQFF
>NA|few|TRBJ2-5|TRBV3-1/TRBV3-2
TGTGCCAGCAGCCGGTCCGGTAAAGAGACCCAGTACTTC
CASSRSGKETQYF
>NA|NA|TRBJ2-1|TRBV29-1
TGCAGCGTTGAGGGAGGCCGTAGCTCCTACAATGAGCAGTTCTTC
CSVEGGRSSYNEQFF
>NA|NA|TRBJ2-1|TRBV25-1
TGTGCCAGCAGTGAGGGGGCTGGGGGCAATGAGCAGTTCTTC
CASSEGAGGNEQFF
>NA|NA|TRBJ2-5|TRBV5-1
TGCGCCAGCAGCTTTGGCAACGGCAGGCAAGAGACCCAGTACTTC
CASSFGNGRQETQYF
>TRBD2|many|TRBJ2-1|TRBV5-1
TGCGCCAGCAGCTTGGGGGATCTAGCGGGAGGGAAGCAGTTCTTC
CASSLGDLAGGKQFF
>NA|NA|TRBJ1-1|TRBV18
TGTGCCAGCTCACCACGGAGACAGAACATGAACACTGAAGCTTTCTTT
CASSPRRQNMNTEAFF
>TRBD1|NA|TRBJ2-5|TRBV6-5
TGTGCCAGCAGCCAGGACAGGGTGGGTGAGACCCAGTACTTC
CASSQDRVGETQYF
>TRBD2|NA|TRBJ2-1|TRBV27
TGTGCCAGCAGGGGAAGCGGGAGGGCGCACAATGAGCAGTTCTTC
CASRGSGRAHNEQFF
>NA|NA|TRBJ2-7|TRBV2
TGTGCCAGCCATAGGGATCGCAGGACAAGGCAGTACTTC
CASHRDRRTRQYF
>TRBD1|once|TRBJ1-1|TRBV28
TGTGCCAGCCGGACAGGGACAAGGTCTGAAGCTTTCTTT
CASRTGTRSEAFF
>TRBD2|NA|TRBJ2-1|TRBV14
TGTGCCAGCAGCCAAGCCCAATGGACTAGCGGGAGTATCTACAATGAGCAGTTCTTC
CASSQAQWTSGSIYNEQFF
>NA|NA|TRBJ1-2|TRBV27
TGTGCCAGCAGATTAGCAGGGAACTATGGCTACACCTTC
CASRLAGNYGYTF
>TRBD2|NA|TRBJ2-7|TRBV7-2
TGTGCCAGCAGTTCAGGACTAGCGGTGGCCTACGAGCAGTACTTC
CASSSGLAVAYEQYF
>TRBD2|NA|TRBJ2-5|TRBV2
TGTGCCAGCAGGTGGCGGGAGGGTTGGCAAGAGACCCAGTACTTC
CASRWREGWQETQYF
>TRBD1|once|TRBJ1-2|TRBV7-9
TGTGCCAGCAGCTTAGGGACAGGGAGCTATGGCTACACCTTC
CASSLGTGSYGYTF
>TRBD2|NA|TRBJ2-1|TRBV2
TGTGCCAGCAAGGTCGCGGGAGGATCCTACAATGAGCAGTTCTTC
CASKVAGGSYNEQFF
>TRBD2|NA|TRBJ2-1|TRBV7-9
TGTGCCAGCAGCCTCCGGGACTATCGAAATGAGCAGTTCTTC
CASSLRDYRNEQFF
>NA|NA|TRBJ2-2|TRBV27
TGTGCTTCCGCCGGGGGATCCGGGGAGCTGTTTTTT
CASAGGSGELFF
>NA|NA|TRBJ1-1|TRBV28
TGTGCCAGCAGTTTTTTAGGGAGTAACACTGAAGCTTTCTTT
CASSFLGSNTEAFF
>NA|many|TRBJ2-6|TRBV9
TGTGCCAGCACCGACAATACAGGGCGCGTCCGATCTGGGGCCAACGTCCTGACTTTC
CASTDNTGRVRSGANVLTF
>TRBD1|NA|TRBJ2-6|TRBV2
TGTGCCAGCAAGGGGACAGCCTCCTCTGGGGCCAACGTCCTGACTTTC
CASKGTASSGANVLTF
>TRBD1|NA|TRBJ2-1|TRBV27
TGTGCCAGCAGTTCCCGGGACAGGGGTGGTGTCGATGAGCAGTTCTTC
CASSSRDRGGVDEQFF
>TRBD1|NA|TRBJ1-5|TRBV19
TGTGCCAGTAGTATCGGGGGACAGGGTAAACAGCCCCAGCATTTT
CASSIGGQGKQPQHF
>NA|NA|TRBJ2-7|TRBV30
TGTGCCCTACTTTGGTCCTACGAGCAGTACTTC
CALLWSYEQYF
>NA|NA|TRBJ2-7|TRBV5-1
TGCGCCAGCAGCTTGGAGTGGGGGCTAAAGTACGAGCAGTACTTC
CASSLEWGLKYEQYF